A single sample is the source of the 28 T cell receptor beta chains below, sequenced in a study of glioma-infiltrating T cells after dendritic cell vaccination. The assay was immunoSEQ multiplex PCR, and TCRdb's table has in-frame clones only and misses some. In the table there are about 100,000 clones, 79% of which are singletons. Sequencing was performed on blood, taken before dendritic cell vaccination. These receptors all come from a human donor with glioblastoma.

This chain joins TRBV18 and TRBJ1-6, with 7 bases identical to TRBD1. The V segment lost 1 base and the J segment 5 bases; nucleotides outside the gene matches: 5. CDR1 is KGHSH and CDR2 is LQKENI in the germline V gene. The CDR3 is made up of 16 amino acids. CDR3 DNA sequence: TGTGCCAGCTCACCACAGGGGGCGGAAAATAATTCACCCCTCCACTTT. This translates into CASSPQGAENNSPLHF.

The chain links TRBV11-1 to TRBJ2-1; 7 nucleotides agree with TRBD2. Per the germline V gene, CDR1 is SGHAT and CDR2 is FQDESV (reference sequence). The CDR3 extends over 17 amino acids. The ends lost 5 bases at V and 2 bases at J; junction bases unmatched: 12. The CDR3 nucleotides read TGTGCCAGCAGCCTCACTGGAGCGGGAACAGCCTACAATGAGCAGTTCTTC. Translation gives CASSLTGAGTAYNEQFF. Together with reference TRBV11-1 and TRBJ2-1, the CDR3 gives the full variable domain: EAEVAQSPRYKITEKSQAVAFWCDPISGHATLYWYRQILGQGPELLVQFQDESVVDDSQLPKDRFSAERLKGVDSTLKIQPAELGDSAMYLCASSLTGAGTAYNEQFFGPGTRLTVL.

The rearrangement links TRBV2 to TRBJ2-5; D call uncertain. CDR1 is SNHLY, CDR2 FYNNEI, per germline. The CDR3 covers 12 residues. V was shortened by 5 bases and J by 5 bases, with 9 bases between the two germline ends. This chain's CDR3 is CASSWVRETQYF. CDR3 sequence (DNA): TGTGCCAGCAGTTGGGTGCGGGAGACCCAGTACTTC.

The rearrangement links TRBV19 to TRBJ2-7; perhaps TRBD2 as D (5 bases). This CDR3 spans 15 amino acids. Trimming cost V 1 base and J 5 bases, with 15 bases left between them. Germline V lookup: CDR1 LNHDA, CDR2 SQIVND (reference sequence). The CDR3 sequence is CASSIAAREGDEQYF. Written as DNA, the CDR3 is TGTGCCAGTAGTATAGCCGCCCGAGAGGGCGACGAGCAGTACTTC.

The chain joins TRBV5-1 to TRBJ1-4; TRBD1 might be the D (5 bases). V lost 1 base to trimming and J lost 8 bases, with 15 bases between them. Germline lookup yields CDR1 SGHRS and CDR2 YFSETQ. The CDR3 runs to 15 residues. The CDR3: CASSLSRRGGEKLFF. In nucleotides, the CDR3 is TGCGCCAGCAGCTTGTCCCGTAGGGGCGGAGAAAAACTGTTTTTT.

J is TRBJ2-1 and V is TRBV6-1, with TRBD1 matching 7 bases. The CDR3 contains 15 residues. Germline V gene sequence: CDR1 MNHNS, CDR2 SASEGT. V trimming: 4 bases; J trimming: 6 bases; junction bases outside the gene matches: 9. The CDR3 DNA is TGTGCCAGCAGTGCGGGACAGCGCCTTTTCAATGAGCAGTTCTTC. Encoded protein: CASSAGQRLFNEQFF.

The genes are TRBV2 and TRBJ2-5; 12 bases are shared with TRBD2. This CDR3 is 15 amino acids long. Trimming cost V 6 bases and J 4 bases; bases outside gene matches: 6. Germline CDR1 and CDR2: SNHLY and FYNNEI. The chain's CDR3 is CASSLTLAGGETQYF. Written as DNA, the CDR3 is TGTGCCAGCAGCTTAACACTAGCGGGAGGAGAGACCCAGTACTTC.

The gene calls are TRBV7-2 and TRBJ2-3; D may be TRBD2 (6 bases). Trimming removed 1 base from V and 5 bases from J, with 10 bases in between. Germline-derived CDR1 and CDR2 are SGHTA and FQGNSA. There are 14 residues in the CDR3. CDR3 nucleotides: TGTGCCAGCAGCTTAGACAGGAGGGTAGATACGCAGTATTTT. It encodes CASSLDRRVDTQYF. Full variable domain (outside the CDR3, taken from reference TRBV7-2 and TRBJ2-3): GAGVSQSPSNKVTEKGKDVELRCDPISGHTALYWYRQSLGQGLEFLIYFQGNSAPDKSGLPSDRFSAERTGGSVSTLTIQRTQQEDSAVYLCASSLDRRVDTQYFGPGTRLTVL.

The chain recombines TRBV2 with TRBJ1-4; the match to TRBD1 covers 8 bases. V lost 10 bases and J lost 4; bases outside the gene matches: 23. The CDR3 consists of 19 residues. CDR1 and CDR2 from the germline V gene are SNHLY and FYNNEI. CDR3 loop: CAIKHSPRLNRGDNEKLFF. The CDR3 region has the DNA TGTGCCATCAAACACTCCCCCCGCTTAAACAGGGGGGATAATGAAAAACTGTTTTTT.

A note on this clone: The junction differs from germline at one of its ends, possibly a read error. This chain joins TRBV18 and TRBJ2-1; 7 nucleotides agree with TRBD2. Germline V CDR1 and CDR2: KGHSH, LQKENI. CDR3 length: 15 amino acids. The CDR3 coding sequence is TGTGCCAGCTCACCACCGGTCGGGGGGATGATAGGGTCGGTCTTC. Protein: CASSPPVGGMIGSVF.

The V gene is TRBV18, the J gene TRBJ1-2; 10 bases fit TRBD1. V shed 4 bases, J shed 6 bases, and the junction held 14 bases outside the gene matches. Germline loops: CDR1 KGHSH, CDR2 LQKENI. CDR3 size: 17 residues. CDR3 in DNA: TGTGCCAGCTCACTCCCACCCCGGGACAGGGGCTACGATGGCTACACCTTC. Amino acid sequence: CASSLPPRDRGYDGYTF.

The chain uses TRBV7-9 and TRBJ1-2, with TRBD1 identical over 9 bases. The CDR3 spans 16 residues. Germline CDR1 SEHNR, CDR2 FQNEAQ (reference sequence). The V and J ends lost 0 bases and 3 bases, in that order; junction bases with no gene match: 5. CDR3 in amino acids: CASSLAMTGGDYGYTF. For the CDR3, the DNA is TGTGCCAGCAGCTTAGCGATGACAGGGGGGGACTATGGCTACACCTTC.

The CDR3 DNA is TGTGCCAGCAGCCCCTGGGACTGGCAGATTAGGGCTTTCTTT. Its translation is CASSPWDWQIRAFF. V usage is TRBV11-3 and J usage is TRBJ1-1, with D possibly matching TRBD1 (5 bases). Germline V CDR1 and CDR2: SGHNT, YENEEA. V lost 5 bases and J 11 bases, leaving 21 bases between the germline ends. CDR3 length: 14 amino acids.

The chain links TRBV5-1 to TRBJ1-2, with 7 bases matching TRBD1. The trim removed 5 bases at V and 4 bases at J, leaving 5 bases unmatched. The germline V gene has CDR1 SGHRS and CDR2 YFSETQ. The CDR3 has 13 amino acids. The CDR3 coding sequence is TGCGCCAGCAGTTCCGGGACAGCCTATGGCTACACCTTC. It translates to CASSSGTAYGYTF.

This chain uses TRBV5-1 with TRBJ1-1; D may be TRBD1 (5 bases). CDR1 and CDR2 (germline): SGHRS, YFSETQ. The V end was cut by 3 bases, the J end by 0 bases, with 21 bases between. This CDR3 has 18 amino acids. The CDR3 protein is CASSSPLDSNFMNTEAFF. CDR3 sequence (DNA): TGCGCCAGCAGCTCCCCCCTCGACAGTAACTTCATGAACACTGAAGCTTTCTTT.

The chain has TRBV6-5 and TRBJ2-2, with D unclear. V was pared by 1 base and J by 0 bases, with 3 bases between. The germline V gene encodes CDR1 MNHEY and CDR2 SVGAGI. This CDR3 comprises 14 residues. CDR3 protein: CASSYYTNTGELFF. The CDR3 DNA reads as TGTGCCAGCAGTTACTACACGAACACCGGGGAGCTGTTTTTT.

The chain uses TRBV7-3 and TRBJ2-3, with D possibly TRBD2 on 6 matching bases. The germline gives CDR1 SGHTA, CDR2 FQGTGA. V lost 0 bases and J 2 bases, leaving 12 bases between the germline ends. This CDR3 has 16 residues. Here the CDR3 DNA reads TGTGCCAGCAGCTTAACGGGGGGTAGCTACACAGATACGCAGTATTTT. Residues: CASSLTGGSYTDTQYF.

This chain joins TRBV5-1 and TRBJ2-5; 7 bases map to TRBD2. J gave up 5 bases and V 0 bases, and 7 bases lay outside the gene matches. Germline assignment: CDR1 SGHRS and CDR2 YFSETQ. This CDR3 has 15 residues. The CDR3 here is CASSLGLATWETQYF. The CDR3 DNA is TGCGCCAGCAGCTTGGGACTAGCTACTTGGGAGACCCAGTACTTC. Drawing the rest from reference TRBV5-1 and TRBJ2-5, the complete variable domain is KAGVTQTPRYLIKTRGQQVTLSCSPISGHRSVSWYQQTPGQGLQFLFEYFSETQRNKGNFPGRFSGRQFSNSRSEMNVSTLELGDSALYLCASSLGLATWETQYFGPGTRLLVL.

The gene calls are TRBV4-1 and TRBJ2-5, with a possible D match to TRBD2 (5 bases). The CDR3 loop spans 15 amino acids. V lost 1 base and J lost 2, with 11 bases in between. Germline V gene lookup returns CDR1 MGHRA and CDR2 YSYEKL. CDR3 amino acids: CASSQASDYQETQYF. The CDR3 DNA follows: TGCGCCAGCAGCCAAGCCTCCGACTATCAAGAGACCCAGTACTTC.

The chain combines TRBV6-5 with TRBJ2-5, with 8 bases that match TRBD2. CDR3 length: 15 amino acids. After removal of 4 bases from V and 5 bases from J, the junction contained 9 bases not matched to a gene. Germline V gene data show CDR1 as MNHEY and CDR2 as SVGAGI. CDR3 DNA: TGTGCCAGCAGTTCCGGGGGGGCCGGTTTGGAGACCCAGTACTTC. Its protein product is CASSSGGAGLETQYF.

This clone was recorded only once. V usage is TRBV4-1 and J usage is TRBJ2-3, with TRBD2 identical over 8 bases. The germline CDR1 and CDR2 sequences are MGHRA and YSYEKL. V lost 0 bases and J lost 9; bases outside the gene matches: 14. This CDR3 is built from 17 residues. The CDR3 sequence is CASSQDSAGGAIGTQYF. The CDR3, as DNA: TGCGCCAGCAGCCAAGATTCGGCCGGGGGGGCCATCGGAACGCAGTATTTT.

This clone was counted a single time. The V gene is TRBV19, the J gene TRBJ1-2; possibly TRBD1 for D (5 bases). The CDR3 is 16 amino acids. Looked up from germline, CDR1 is LNHDA and CDR2 is SQIVND (reference sequence). Trimming took 5 bases from V and 0 from J, leaving 16 bases between them. In DNA form, the CDR3 reads TGTGCCAGTAGTTTCTCGACAGCCAGAGCTAACTATGGCTACACCTTC. Encoded protein: CASSFSTARANYGYTF.

The chain carries TRBV19 and TRBJ2-7, with 8 bases fitting TRBD2. Germline V CDR1 and CDR2: LNHDA, SQIVND (reference sequence). V was clipped by 8 bases and J by 6 bases; unmatched bases: 15. The CDR3 consists of 15 residues. The CDR3 protein is CASAPYGGAGGEQYF. DNA for the CDR3: TGTGCCAGTGCCCCCTACGGGGGGGCCGGGGGCGAGCAGTACTTC.

The genes are TRBV10-3 and TRBJ2-1; the D gene is possibly TRBD2 (7 bases). Germline CDR1 is ENHRY and CDR2 is SYGVKD. The CDR3 covers 14 residues. V was pared by 6 bases and J by 0 bases, with 9 bases between. The CDR3 DNA follows: TGTGCCATCAGAGGGGGGGACTCCTACAATGAGCAGTTCTTC. Its translation: CAIRGGDSYNEQFF.

The J gene is TRBJ2-2, the V gene TRBV28; perhaps TRBD2 as D (6 bases). This CDR3 is 18 amino acids long. V shed 8 bases and J shed 0 bases, with 22 bases lying between them. CDR1 and CDR2 from the germline V gene are MDHEN and SYDVKM. CDR3 bases: TGTGCCAGCCGAGAGGAGGGCAGGGATTACGCGAACACCGGGGAGCTGTTTTTT. Residues: CASREEGRDYANTGELFF.

The chain carries TRBV5-4 and TRBJ2-7, with TRBD2 identical over 9 bases. Germline V lookup: CDR1 SGHNT, CDR2 YYREEE (reference sequence). The CDR3 has 16 residues. V lost 0 bases and J lost 3; bases outside the gene matches: 7. CDR3 nucleotides: TGTGCCAGCAGCTTGGGATCCGGGACTAGCATCTACGAGCAGTACTTC. This sequence encodes CASSLGSGTSIYEQYF.

CDR3 protein: CAWAVGSEQYF. In DNA, the CDR3 is TGTGCCTGGGCCGTTGGGAGCGAGCAGTACTTC. The V and J genes are TRBV30 and TRBJ2-7, with D possibly matching TRBD2 (5 bases). This CDR3 is 11 amino acids long. Trimming pared 5 bases from V and 6 bases from J, leaving 11 bases between. Germline values: CDR1 GTSNPN, CDR2 SVGIG (reference sequence). Full variable domain (outside the CDR3, taken from reference TRBV30 and TRBJ2-7): SQTIHQWPATLVQPVGSPLSLECTVEGTSNPNLYWYRQAAGRGLQLLFYSVGIGQISSEVPQNLSASRPQDRQFILSSKKLLLSDSGFYLCAWAVGSEQYFGPGTRLTVT.

The rearrangement uses TRBV9 and TRBJ2-3; D remains ambiguous. The CDR3 is 14 residues long. Germline CDR1 is SGDLS and CDR2 is YYNGEE. The V end was cut by 3 bases, the J end by 5 bases, with 13 bases between. The CDR3: CASSAGPPGDTQYF. CDR3 nucleotide sequence: TGTGCCAGCAGCGCCGGCCCCCCGGGAGATACGCAGTATTTT. Complete variable domain (other parts from reference TRBV9 and TRBJ2-3): DSGVTQTPKHLITATGQRVTLRCSPRSGDLSVYWYQQSLDQGLQFLIQYYNGEERAKGNILERFSAQQFPDLHSELNLSSLELGDSALYFCASSAGPPGDTQYFGPGTRLTVL.